Listed here are 18 T cell receptor beta chains from one sample, sequenced in a study of blood T cell repertoires in COVID-19. Data came from immunoSEQ multiplex PCR; TCRdb stores just in-frame clones and leaves some out. The data contain 200,000 to 250,000 clones, 86% of them singletons. Input material: PBMCs or T cells enriched from blood (not recorded which). The receptors here all came from a woman in her forties with acute COVID-19.

The CDR3 sequence is CASRKTGGARNEQFF. DNA of the CDR3: TGTGCCAGCAGGAAGACAGGGGGCGCAAGAAATGAGCAGTTCTTC. This chain connects TRBV7-3 to TRBJ2-1; 10 bases are shared with TRBD1. The length of the CDR3 is 15 residues. J gave up 7 bases and V 6 bases, and 9 bases lay outside the gene matches. Germline CDR1 and CDR2: SGHTA and FQGTGA.

The V and J genes are TRBV10-1 and TRBJ1-1, with 8 bases lining up with TRBD1. This CDR3 is 18 amino acids long. CDR1 and CDR2 from the germline V gene are WNHNN and SYGVQD (reference sequence). The V and J ends lost 3 bases and 0 bases, in that order; junction bases with no gene match: 12. This chain's CDR3 is CASSDSLGQGIMNTEAFF. The CDR3 bases are TGCGCCAGCAGTGACTCCCTCGGACAGGGAATAATGAACACTGAAGCTTTCTTT.

The chain links TRBV7-8 to TRBJ2-1, with D maybe TRBD2 (6 bases). CDR3 length equals 14 residues. Germline CDR1 is SGHVS and CDR2 is FQNEAQ. V was pared by 5 bases and J by 4 bases, with 12 bases between. The CDR3 DNA reads TGTGCCAGCAGCCTTCCCGGGACTTACAATGAGCAGTTCTTC. It translates to CASSLPGTYNEQFF.

The genes are TRBV5-6 and TRBJ1-5; D possibly corresponds to TRBD1 (6 bases). The V end was cut by 4 bases, the J end by 1 base, with 15 bases between. The germline V gene encodes CDR1 SGHDT and CDR2 YYEEEE. CDR3 length: 16 residues. The CDR3: CASSNKGQKSNQPQHF. In nucleotides, the CDR3 is TGTGCCAGCAGCAACAAAGGACAGAAGAGCAATCAGCCCCAGCATTTT. Complete variable domain (other parts from reference TRBV5-6 and TRBJ1-5): DAGVTQSPTHLIKTRGQQVTLRCSPKSGHDTVSWYQQALGQGPQFIFQYYEEEERQRGNFPDRFSGHQFPNYSSELNVNALLLGDSALYLCASSNKGQKSNQPQHFGDGTRLSIL.

The CDR3 DNA reads TGTGCCAGCAGTTTATCAGCGGGGGGGCCGGGGAATGAGCAGTTCTTC. Protein: CASSLSAGGPGNEQFF. This chain joins TRBV27 and TRBJ2-1; 10 bases match TRBD2. V dropped 0 bases and J dropped 7; count of bases not matched to a gene: 6. Per the germline V gene, CDR1 is MNHEY and CDR2 is SMNVEV (reference sequence). This CDR3 region has 16 residues.

V gene TRBV14 combines with J gene TRBJ1-1; D may be TRBD1 (5 bases). V was trimmed by 4 bases and J by 3 bases, leaving 9 bases between them. Germline assignment: CDR1 SGHDN and CDR2 FVKESK. The CDR3 contains 13 residues. The CDR3 DNA reads TGTGCCAGCAGCCGGGGGGATTACACTGAAGCTTTCTTT. This encodes CASSRGDYTEAFF. The full variable domain, rest sourced from reference TRBV14 and TRBJ1-1, is EAGVTQFPSHSVIEKGQTVTLRCDPISGHDNLYWYRRVMGKEIKFLLHFVKESKQDESGMPNNRFLAERTGGTYSTLKVQPAELEDSGVYFCASSRGDYTEAFFGQGTRLTVV.

In DNA form, the CDR3 reads TGTGCCATTGGGACAGGGGGGTCCGAGCAGTACGTC. It is translated as CAIGTGGSEQYV. This rearrangement joins TRBV10-3 to TRBJ2-7, with 11 bases matching TRBD1. Per the germline V gene, CDR1 is ENHRY and CDR2 is SYGVKD. The ends lost 9 bases at V and 6 bases at J; junction bases unmatched: 4. This CDR3 region has 12 residues.

The chain is built from TRBV27 and TRBJ2-7; no reliable D call. The CDR3 sequence is 13 residues long. Germline CDR1 and CDR2: MNHEY and SMNVEV (reference sequence). The ends were cut back, 2 bases at V and 6 bases at J, with 11 bases in the middle. DNA for the CDR3: TGTGCCAGCAGTTTAAAGTACCTCGGCGAGCAGTACTTC. Translation gives CASSLKYLGEQYF.

This clone was counted between two and nine times. The V and J genes are TRBV5-8 and TRBJ1-3; the match to TRBD1 covers 9 bases. V gave up 1 base and J gave up 1 base; unmatched junction bases: 6. The germline V gene has CDR1 SGHTS and CDR2 YDEGEE. The CDR3 spans 17 residues. This CDR3 is CASSLITGGNSGNTIYF. Here the CDR3 DNA reads TGTGCCAGCAGCTTGATCACAGGGGGCAATTCTGGAAACACCATATATTTT.

The chain joins TRBV19 to TRBJ1-5, with 9 positions matching TRBD1. Germline lookup yields CDR1 LNHDA and CDR2 SQIVND (reference sequence). This CDR3 comprises 12 residues. The trim removed 10 bases at V and 4 bases at J, leaving 2 bases unmatched. The CDR3 here is CATGQGNQPQHF. The CDR3, as DNA: TGTGCCACCGGACAGGGGAATCAGCCCCAGCATTTT. The full variable domain, with the rest looked up from reference TRBV19 and TRBJ1-5, is DGGITQSPKYLFRKEGQNVTLSCEQNLNHDAMYWYRQDPGQGLRLIYYSQIVNDFQKGDIAEGYSVSREKKESFPLTVTSAQKNPTAFYLCATGQGNQPQHFGDGTRLSIL.

The chain uses TRBV7-6 and TRBJ1-2; D unresolved. Germline CDR1 and CDR2: SGHVS and FNYEAQ. The CDR3 runs 15 residues. Trimming shortened V by 2 bases and J by 2 bases, and 12 bases separated the two germline ends. Here the CDR3 reads CASSLRSGKNYGYTF. DNA for the CDR3: TGTGCCAGCAGCTTACGGTCAGGTAAGAACTATGGCTACACCTTC.

The chain couples TRBV14 to TRBJ1-1; TRBD1 agrees at 8 bases. The CDR3 length is 17 residues. In germline, CDR1 is SGHDN, CDR2 FVKESK. Unmatched junction bases numbered 11, after V lost 5 bases and J lost 0 bases. CDR3 in amino acids: CASSTWTGSNMNTEAFF. The CDR3 DNA reads as TGTGCCAGCAGCACGTGGACAGGGAGTAATATGAACACTGAAGCTTTCTTT.

The CDR3: CASSLSDAKNIQYF. CDR3 nucleotides: TGTGCCAGCAGCTTAAGCGATGCCAAAAACATTCAGTACTTC. This rearrangement joins TRBV13 to TRBJ2-4, with D uncertain. Germline V gives CDR1 PRHDT, CDR2 FYEKMQ (reference sequence). Trimming removed 2 bases from V and 1 base from J, with 6 bases in between. The length of the CDR3 is 14 residues.

This clone was detected only once. V and J are TRBV3-1 (or the pseudogene TRBV3-2) and TRBJ2-1; TRBD1 matches at 7 bases. CDR1 and CDR2 from the germline V gene are LGHDT and YNNKEL (reference sequence). V shed 4 bases, J shed 4 bases, and the junction held 13 bases outside the gene matches. The CDR3 is 17 residues long. The CDR3 DNA reads as TGTGCCAGCAGCCGCACAGAGGGGGCCCCTGAATACAATGAGCAGTTCTTC. Protein sequence: CASSRTEGAPEYNEQFF.

The chain joins TRBV18 to TRBJ1-1; TRBD1 aligns across 8 bases. CDR1 KGHSH and CDR2 LQKENI come from the germline V gene. V shed 4 bases and J 5 bases; nucleotides not matched to a gene: 3. The CDR3 has 13 residues. The CDR3 is CASSRTGQTEAFF. The CDR3 DNA reads as TGTGCCAGCTCACGGACAGGGCAAACTGAAGCTTTCTTT.

J is TRBJ2-2 and V is TRBV7-2; 7 positions match TRBD1. Germline CDR1 SGHTA, CDR2 FQGNSA. J lost 2 bases, V lost 2 bases, and 5 bases had no gene match. This CDR3 is 16 amino acids long. As DNA, the CDR3 is TGTGCCAGCAGCTTAAGTAGGGGGCCCAACACCGGGGAGCTGTTTTTT. Its protein product is CASSLSRGPNTGELFF.

The CDR3 DNA sequence: TGTGCCAGTAACCACAGGGGGTACTCTTATGGCTACACCTTC. As protein: CASNHRGYSYGYTF. This chain connects TRBV19 to TRBJ1-2; 8 nucleotides match TRBD1. Germline assignment: CDR1 LNHDA and CDR2 SQIVND (reference sequence). J gave up 5 bases and V 7 bases, and 9 bases lay outside the gene matches. The length of the CDR3 is 14 residues.

The chain joins TRBV4-1 to TRBJ1-1, with TRBD1 matching over 8 bases. Germline loops: CDR1 MGHRA, CDR2 YSYEKL. The CDR3 consists of 16 residues. With 0 bases clipped from V and 4 bases from J, the junction kept 7 bases outside the gene matches. In DNA form, the CDR3 reads TGCGCCAGCAGCCAAGAACGGACAGGGTATGCCACTGAAGCTTTCTTT. Protein product: CASSQERTGYATEAFF.